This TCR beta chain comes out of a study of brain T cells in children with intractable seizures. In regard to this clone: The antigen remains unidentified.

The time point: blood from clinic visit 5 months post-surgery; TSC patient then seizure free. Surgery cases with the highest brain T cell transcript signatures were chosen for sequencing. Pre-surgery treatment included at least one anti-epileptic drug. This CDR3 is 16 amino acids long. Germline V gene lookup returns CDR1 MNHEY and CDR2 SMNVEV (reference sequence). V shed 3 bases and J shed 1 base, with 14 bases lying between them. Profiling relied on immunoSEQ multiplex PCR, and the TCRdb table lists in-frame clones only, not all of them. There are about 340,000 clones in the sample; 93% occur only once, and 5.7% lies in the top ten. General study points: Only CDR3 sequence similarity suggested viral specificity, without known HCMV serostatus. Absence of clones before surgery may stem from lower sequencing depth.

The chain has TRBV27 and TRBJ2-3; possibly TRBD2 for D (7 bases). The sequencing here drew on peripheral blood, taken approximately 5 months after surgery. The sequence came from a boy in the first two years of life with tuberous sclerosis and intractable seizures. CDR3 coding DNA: TGTGCCAGCAGTTTTCGGTGGGGGGGCCGCACAGATACGCAGTATTTT. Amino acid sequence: CASSFRWGGRTDTQYF.